This T cell receptor (beta chain) stems from a study of siplizumab effects on memory and regulatory T cells. Sequencing was performed with immunoSEQ multiplex PCR; in TCRdb, only in-frame clones are kept and a portion is missing. The data show around 86,000 clones, 94% seen once. This TCR was recovered from a human donor in good health. The sequenced sample was non-Treg CD4+ T cells sorted from blood.

CDR3 loop: CASSPESAETQYF. As DNA, the CDR3 is TGTGCCAGCTCACCAGAGTCGGCTGAGACCCAGTACTTC. V gene TRBV18 combines with J gene TRBJ2-5; D unresolved. The CDR3 spans 13 residues. V shed 2 bases and J shed 5 bases, with 9 bases lying between them. The V gene's germline CDR1 is KGHSH and CDR2 LQKENI.